This TCR beta chain was identified in a study of graft-versus-host responses after intestinal transplantation (dated by TCRdb to the early 2020s). Study-wide context: Multivisceral, liver-intestinal, or isolated intestinal transplants were received by the recipients. A peak of at least 4% donor T cells among recipient peripheral blood mononuclear cells was the definition used for donor T cell macrochimerism. Rather than being sequenced by the commercial service, samples from a few later patients were sequenced in-house on an Illumina MiSeq and processed with MiXCR. Alloreactive clones were identified by sequencing pre-transplant mixed lymphocyte reaction products and comparing them with unstimulated pre-transplant donor and recipient T cells. Every recipient was given anti-thymocyte globulin induction, then maintenance tacrolimus and steroids for two to three years. Of the 20 to 30 intestinal transplant recipients enrolled in the cohort, one of whom was a retransplant, a few patients without pretransplant specimens were excluded. After intestinal transplantation, graft-versus-host and host-versus-graft alloreactive T cell clones in the graft, circulation and bone marrow were tracked using bulk TCR-beta CDR3 sequencing. The full study reports these points: Early after transplant, declines in HvG clones were associated with peak levels of circulating GvH clones. In the allografts of patients with donor T cell macrochimerism, GvH to HvG T cell clonal ratios were high. GvH clones were found in recipient bone marrow, and some of the GvH clones appeared earlier in ileal mucosa or blood, which is consistent with an intestinal mucosal origin. Conclusions were limited by the relatively low number and heterogeneity of intestinal transplant patients.

The germline V gene encodes CDR1 GTSNPN and CDR2 SVGIG (reference sequence). The junction shows trimming of 0 bases on V and 0 bases on J, and the gene matches do not reach 6 bases of it. The CDR3 runs 16 residues from the cysteine to the phenylalanine. Just CDR3 DNA is preserved here, 48 bases in frame from base 1. As for this clone: The target of this receptor is not known. The record has no base qualities; no much larger clone is one base away.

The time point label on this specimen signifies: cells obtained before transplantation from donor or recipient. CD3+CD4+ and CD3+CD8+ populations were FACS-sorted from unstimulated pre-transplant donor and recipient cells taken from spleen or lymph nodes. Library method: the immunoSEQ multiplex PCR assay. For most patients, genomic DNA was isolated with the Qiagen DNeasy Blood and Tissue Kit and sent frozen to Adaptive Biotechnologies for TCR sequencing. High-throughput TCR-beta CDR3 sequencing of genomic DNA from most patients was performed by Adaptive Biotechnologies. As for the authors' bioinformatics: Adaptive's ImmunoSEQ software was the source of the TCR sequencing data for 15 to 20 patients, while a few other patients were processed with MiXCR and VDJtools. To correct CD4 versus CD8 sorting errors, sequences present in both subsets at a frequency ratio below 5:1 were removed. CDR3 nucleotide sequences shared by donor and recipient were removed because the origin of these sequences could not be assigned. At least 2-fold expansion over unstimulated cells and a minimum CFSE-low frequency of 0.002% (template counts) or 0.001% (read counts) were required for clones to be classified as alloreactive. Mappable clones were those detected in sequenced pre-transplant spleen, lymph node, or MLR CFSE-low populations of the donor or recipient. Cumulative frequency of alloreactive clones was calculated as a percentage of all sequences weighted by copy number. The table comes from immuneACCESS by way of TCRdb, which keeps in-frame sequences with V and J called. Part of the clones is missing from these tables; in studies checked, under half for an unresolved V gene and the rest for unknown reasons. D and trimming were read from the DNA, whereas the V and J calls and clone size are those reported in that table. In all, the sample holds roughly 93,000 clones, and approximately 92% of those were seen once. The ten most abundant clones make up about 0.5% of the sample.

This specimen consisted of unstimulated CD8+ T cells sorted from spleen or lymph node cells, obtained before intestinal transplant. The receptor was isolated from a human donor who received an intestinal transplant. The sequence links TRBV30 to TRBJ2-7; TRBD2 lines up with 9 middle nucleotides. The nucleotide sequence is given as TGTGCCTGGAGTGTTAGCGGGAGCCCTTTCTCCTACGAGCAGTACTTC. Translated, it gives CAWSVSGSPFSYEQYF. Supplemented by the reference TRBV30 and TRBJ2-7 proteins around the CDR3, the complete variable domain is SQTIHQWPATLVQPVGSPLSLECTVEGTSNPNLYWYRQAAGRGLQLLFYSVGIGQISSEVPQNLSASRPQDRQFILSSKKLLLSDSGFYLCAWSVSGSPFSYEQYFGPGTRLTVT.